The sequence of this T cell receptor (beta chain) was determined in a study of CD8 T cells in ankylosing spondylitis. General study findings and limits: Roughly eight highly homologous variants made up a TCR beta motif that seemed to typify ankylosing spondylitis blood. Disease-linked clones had a CD8+ phenotype and relatively low frequency in peripheral blood. In ankylosing spondylitis patients, matched synovial fluid reportedly showed significant enrichment of disease-linked clones.

Germline loops: CDR1 DFQATT, CDR2 SNEGSKA (reference sequence). V lost 6 bases, J lost 5 bases, and 6 bases stayed unmatched. The CDR3 totals 13 residues. This clonotype was observed a few times. Antigen specificity is unknown. Libraries of TCR beta came from quantitative 5'-RACE with molecular barcodes. TCRdb processed the 5' RACE reads anew with MiXCR; each CDR3 protein has one entry. The profile shows under 550,000 distinct CDR3 sequences, roughly a quarter of them singletons. The rearrangement links TRBV20-1 to TRBJ2-7, with TRBD1 identical over 11 bases. Specimen: blood, either unsorted or a sorted T cell fraction (not recorded which). The TCR comes from a male donor with ankylosing spondylitis. CDR3 DNA: TGCAGTGCCAGGACAGGGGGCCACGACGAGCAGTACGTC. This codes for CSARTGGHDEQYV.